A single sample gave rise to the 8 T cell receptor beta chains below, sequenced in a study of T cells in Graves' hyperthyroidism and ophthalmopathy. Authors of the study amplified TCR beta CDR3 regions from RNA transcripts. When the TCR CDR3 underwent first-round RT-PCR, the HTBI primer set was used. TCRdb itself ran the multiplex PCR reads through MiXCR, one entry per CDR3 protein. The sample records 380,000 or so distinct CDR3 sequences, less than 15% being singletons. Sample: blood. All receptors come from a young man with Graves' hyperthyroidism that later progressed to Graves' ophthalmopathy.

The chain joins TRBV11-3 to TRBJ1-1; 7 bases fit TRBD1. The J segment lost 4 bases and the V segment lost 5 bases, leaving 7 bases of the junction unmatched. The CDR3 is made up of 14 amino acids. Per the germline V gene, CDR1 is SGHNT and CDR2 is YENEEA. CDR3 protein: CASSPRGGSTEAFF. As DNA, the CDR3 is TGTGCCAGCAGCCCCAGGGGGGGAAGCACTGAAGCTTTCTTT.

This clonotype has ten or more counts. The chain recombines TRBV7-9 with TRBJ1-6; no firm D call. CDR1 is SEHNR, CDR2 FQNEAQ, per germline (reference sequence). Trimming took off 4 bases at V and 10 bases at J, with 11 bases between the two ends. The CDR3 is 13 amino acids. Here the CDR3 reads CASSSGKGSPLHF. The DNA for the CDR3 is TGTGCCAGCAGCTCCGGGAAGGGATCACCCCTCCACTTT.

V and J are TRBV20-1 and TRBJ2-2; 9 bases fit TRBD1. CDR3 length: 15 amino acids. Germline loops: CDR1 DFQATT, CDR2 SNEGSKA (reference sequence). Unmatched junction bases numbered 8, after V lost 5 bases and J lost 4 bases. CDR3 DNA sequence: TGCAGTGCTTTTACCGGGACAGGGACCACCGGGGAGCTGTTTTTT. Translation: CSAFTGTGTTGELFF.

This clonotype showed up many times. The CDR3 sequence: CASSPEDRGGLQPQHF. The DNA of the CDR3 is TGCGCCAGCAGCCCCGAAGACAGGGGAGGACTTCAGCCCCAGCATTTT. This chain links TRBV4-1 with TRBJ1-5; 8 bases agree with TRBD1. Looked up from germline, CDR1 is MGHRA and CDR2 is YSYEKL. The CDR3 runs 16 residues. V lost 4 bases, J lost 6 bases, and 11 bases stayed unmatched.

This clonotype was observed at least ten times. The V gene is TRBV6-1, the J gene TRBJ1-6, with a weak D call TRBD1 (5 bases). CDR1 and CDR2 from the germline V gene are MNHNS and SASEGT. V was pared by 1 base and J by 7 bases, with 11 bases between. The CDR3 extends over 15 amino acids. The CDR3 nucleotides read TGTGCCAGCAGTGAAGTTGGGGCTGGGAATTCACCCCTCCACTTT. Translating it yields CASSEVGAGNSPLHF.

This clonotype appeared many times. The chain carries TRBV20-1 and TRBJ1-1, with 7 bases lining up with TRBD1. The ends lost 3 bases at V and 4 bases at J; junction bases unmatched: 8. The CDR3 is made up of 14 amino acids. CDR1 and CDR2 from the germline V gene are DFQATT and SNEGSKA (reference sequence). The CDR3 sequence is CSARTGRAFTEAFF. CDR3 DNA sequence: TGCAGTGCTAGGACAGGGCGCGCTTTCACTGAAGCTTTCTTT.

V usage is TRBV2 and J usage is TRBJ1-3; 9 nucleotides match TRBD1. Germline V CDR1 and CDR2: SNHLY, FYNNEI. The CDR3 has 14 amino acids. With 8 bases clipped from V and 0 bases from J, the junction kept 2 bases outside the gene matches. The CDR3 is CASGTGRSGNTIYF. CDR3 DNA sequence: TGTGCCAGCGGGACAGGGCGCTCTGGAAACACCATATATTTT.

This clonotype occurred many times. The chain couples TRBV7-2 to TRBJ2-7, with a tentative D call TRBD2 (7 bases). The V gene lost 5 bases and the J gene lost 3 bases, with 23 bases spanning the gap. Germline V lookup: CDR1 SGHTA, CDR2 FQGNSA. The CDR3 spans 17 residues. The CDR3 DNA reads as TGTGCCAGCAGCCCCACGCCAGTGGGGGGGGCGCACTACGAGCAGTACTTC. Protein sequence: CASSPTPVGGAHYEQYF. Drawing the rest from reference TRBV7-2 and TRBJ2-7, the complete variable domain is GAGVSQSPSNKVTEKGKDVELRCDPISGHTALYWYRQSLGQGLEFLIYFQGNSAPDKSGLPSDRFSAERTGGSVSTLTIQRTQQEDSAVYLCASSPTPVGGAHYEQYFGPGTRLTVT.